The 6 T cell receptor beta chains listed next were all sequenced from one sample in a study of cytomegalovirus exposure and HLA in healthy donors. The primer mix had 60 Vbeta and 13 Jbeta primers. TCRdb keeps only in-frame clones here, not all; method: immunoSEQ multiplex PCR. The sample lists about 190,000 clones, more than 70% occurring once. The sample comprised PBMCs. Source of these receptors: a man in his forties in good health and CMV-seropositive.

A single count supports this clone. The chain combines TRBV6-1 with TRBJ1-4; 7 nucleotides line up with TRBD1. The CDR3 has 14 residues. Per the germline V gene, CDR1 is MNHNS and CDR2 is SASEGT. V was clipped by 8 bases and J by 4 bases; unmatched bases: 7. The CDR3: CASERDRVNEKLFF. The CDR3 nucleotides read TGTGCCAGCGAAAGGGACAGAGTTAATGAAAAACTGTTTTTT.

About this clone: An end of the junction differs from the germline gene, which may be a read error. The genes are TRBV5-6 and TRBJ1-5; D unresolved. From germline, CDR1 is SGHDT and CDR2 YYEEEE. The CDR3 is 13 residues long. The CDR3 coding sequence is TGTGCCAGTAGCTTTCGGGGCAATCAGCCCCAGCATTTT. Translated, it gives CASSFRGNQPQHF. Using reference TRBV5-6 and TRBJ1-5 for the parts outside the CDR3, the full variable domain is DAGVTQSPTHLIKTRGQQVTLRCSPKSGHDTVSWYQQALGQGPQFIFQYYEEEERQRGNFPDRFSGHQFPNYSSELNVNALLLGDSALYLCASSFRGNQPQHFGDGTRLSIL.

This clone has more than one count but fewer than ten. V and J are TRBV27 and TRBJ2-3, with D possibly TRBD2 on 6 matching bases. With 2 bases removed from V and 5 bases from J, the gap between germline ends came to 14 bases. Germline CDR1 is MNHEY and CDR2 is SMNVEV (reference sequence). The CDR3 has 15 residues. The CDR3 loop reads CASSLKARDVDTQYF. The CDR3 nucleotides are TGTGCCAGCAGTTTAAAGGCGCGGGACGTAGATACGCAGTATTTT.

The rearrangement links TRBV7-9 to TRBJ2-5; 10 positions match TRBD2. TRBJ2-7 matches the DNA end more closely, so the J call is doubtful. Germline V gene data show CDR1 as SEHNR and CDR2 as FQNEAQ (reference sequence). The CDR3 covers 17 residues. CDR3 DNA: TGTGCCAGCAGCTCGATCGCCTCTAGCGGGAGCTCCTACGAGCAGTACTTC. It encodes CASSSIASSGSSYEQYF.

V is TRBV28 and J is TRBJ1-2; 9 nucleotides align to TRBD1. After removal of 7 bases from V and 5 bases from J, the junction contained 8 bases not matched to a gene. This CDR3 is 14 amino acids long. Germline V lookup: CDR1 MDHEN, CDR2 SYDVKM. The CDR3 sequence: CASIQQGAVYGYTF. CDR3 in DNA: TGTGCCAGCATCCAACAGGGGGCAGTGTATGGCTACACCTTC.

The V call is TRBV5-4, the J call TRBJ2-3; 9 nucleotides line up with TRBD2. Per germline, CDR1 SGHNT and CDR2 YYREEE (reference sequence). This CDR3 region has 13 residues. V shed 6 bases and J 6 bases; nucleotides not matched to a gene: 5. This CDR3 reads CASNPSGRDTQYF. The CDR3 DNA reads TGTGCCAGCAATCCCAGCGGGAGGGATACGCAGTATTTT.